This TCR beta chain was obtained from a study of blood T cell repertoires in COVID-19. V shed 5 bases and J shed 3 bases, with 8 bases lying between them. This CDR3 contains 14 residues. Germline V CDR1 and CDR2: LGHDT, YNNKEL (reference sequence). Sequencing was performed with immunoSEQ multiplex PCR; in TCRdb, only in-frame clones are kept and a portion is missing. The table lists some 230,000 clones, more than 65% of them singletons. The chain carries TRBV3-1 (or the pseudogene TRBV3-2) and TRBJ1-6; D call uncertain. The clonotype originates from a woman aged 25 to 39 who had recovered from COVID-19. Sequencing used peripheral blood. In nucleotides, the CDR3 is TGTGCCAGCAGCACTAGAGACTATAATTCACCCCTCCACTTT. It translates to CASSTRDYNSPLHF.